This TCR beta chain was captured in a study of cytomegalovirus exposure and HLA in healthy donors. Turning to the study itself: Earlier, approximately 110 million unique TCR beta sequences were recovered from approximately 200 million T cells by an analysis.

Remarks on this clone: Its specificity is unknown.

Trimming took 8 bases from V and 2 from J; bases not matched to a gene: 9. The CDR3 sequence is 14 residues long. The V gene's germline CDR1 is LNHDA and CDR2 SQIVND (reference sequence). Study-wide findings and caveats: The study designated fewer than 200 TCR beta chains cytomegalovirus-associated. CMV antigen specificity was confirmed in vitro for three CMV-associated chains. In a later analysis, productive TCRs from donors in an Asian-associated ancestry cluster reportedly carried fewer N-insertions than the cohort mean.

PCR used 60 Vbeta primers and 13 Jbeta primers. The assay was immunoSEQ multiplex PCR, and TCRdb's table has in-frame clones only and misses some. The data contain tens of thousands of clones, roughly 80% of them singletons. Sample: PBMCs. This chain connects TRBV19 to TRBJ2-7, with 7 bases matching TRBD1. The receptor's source is a woman aged 35 to 49 in good health and CMV-seropositive. The CDR3 loop is CASSSGTVPYEQYF. Written as DNA, the CDR3 is TGTGCCAGTTCTTCCGGGACAGTCCCCTACGAGCAGTACTTC.